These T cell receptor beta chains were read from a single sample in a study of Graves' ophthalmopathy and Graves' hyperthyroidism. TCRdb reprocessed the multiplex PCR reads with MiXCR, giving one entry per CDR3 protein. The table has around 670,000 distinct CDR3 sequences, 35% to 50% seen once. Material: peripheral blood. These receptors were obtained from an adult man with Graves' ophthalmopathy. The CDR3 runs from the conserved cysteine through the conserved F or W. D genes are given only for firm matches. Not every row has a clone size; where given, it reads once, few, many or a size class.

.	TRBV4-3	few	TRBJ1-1	CASSQILGIHTEAFF	TGCGCCAGCAGCCAAATTTTAGGAATTCACACTGAAGCTTTCTTT
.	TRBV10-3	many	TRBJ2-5	CAISESSGGEETQYF	TGTGCCATCAGTGAGTCAAGTGGCGGAGAAGAGACCCAGTACTTC
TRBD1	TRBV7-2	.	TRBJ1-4	CASSFGQGFEKLFF	TGTGCCAGCAGCTTTGGACAGGGCTTCGAAAAACTGTTTTTT
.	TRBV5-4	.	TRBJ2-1	CASSLFVIPENEQFF	TGTGCCAGCAGCTTGTTCGTCATCCCCGAAAATGAGCAGTTCTTC
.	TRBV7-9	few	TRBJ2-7	CASSTGLSWEQYF	TGTGCCAGCAGCACCGGACTCTCTTGGGAGCAGTACTTC
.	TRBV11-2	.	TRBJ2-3	CASSHEWASTDTQYF	TGTGCCAGCAGCCATGAGTGGGCTAGCACAGATACGCAGTATTTT
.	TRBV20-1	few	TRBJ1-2	CSAPTLGEGYGYTF	TGCAGTGCTCCAACATTGGGGGAGGGCTATGGCTACACCTTC
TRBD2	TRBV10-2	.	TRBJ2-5	CASSEGLAQETQYF	TGCGCCAGCAGTGAGGGACTAGCGCAAGAGACCCAGTACTTC
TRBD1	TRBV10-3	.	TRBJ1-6	CASSYRDRGSEPLHF	TGTGCCAGCAGTTACCGGGACAGGGGATCTGAACCCCTCCACTTT
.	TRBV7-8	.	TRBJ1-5	CASSTSGGARETQHF	TGTGCCAGCAGCACTAGCGGGGGGGCCAGGGAGACCCAGCATTTT
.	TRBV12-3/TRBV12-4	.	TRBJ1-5	CASSFWIGAVINSNQPQHF	TGTGCCAGCAGTTTTTGGATAGGAGCCGTTATAAATAGCAATCAGCCCCAGCATTTT
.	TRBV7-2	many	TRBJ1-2	CASRRDSHGYTF	TGTGCCAGCAGGAGAGACAGTCATGGCTACACCTTC
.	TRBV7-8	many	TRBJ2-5	CASSLFQGQETQYF	TGTGCCAGCAGCTTATTCCAGGGTCAAGAGACCCAGTACTTC
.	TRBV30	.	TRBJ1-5	CAWSPGAGPAGNQPQHF	TGTGCCTGGAGTCCAGGAGCGGGACCGGCGGGCAATCAGCCCCAGCATTTT
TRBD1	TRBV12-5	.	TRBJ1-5	CASSSSGQGNFQPQHF	TGTGCCAGCAGTTCCTCTGGACAGGGGAATTTTCAGCCCCAGCATTTT
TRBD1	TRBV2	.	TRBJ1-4	CASNSRDSNEKLFF	TGTGCCAGCAACTCCCGGGACAGTAATGAAAAACTGTTTTTT
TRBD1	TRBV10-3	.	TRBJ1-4	CASSFYGTGLLNEKLFF	TGTGCCAGCAGTTTTTACGGGACAGGGTTGCTGAATGAAAAACTGTTTTTT
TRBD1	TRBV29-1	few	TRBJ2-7	CSADGRGQGSYEQYF	TGCAGCGCCGACGGTAGGGGACAGGGTTCGTACGAGCAGTACTTC
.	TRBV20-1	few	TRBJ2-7	CSAHWGEYEQYF	TGCAGTGCTCATTGGGGGGAGTACGAGCAGTACTTC
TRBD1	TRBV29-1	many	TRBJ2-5	CSVEEGTGVETQYF	TGCAGCGTTGAAGAGGGGACAGGGGTCGAGACCCAGTACTTC
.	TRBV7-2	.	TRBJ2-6	CAGSSRVSPSGANVLTF	TGTGCCGGCAGCTCTCGGGTGTCCCCCTCTGGGGCCAACGTCCTGACTTTC
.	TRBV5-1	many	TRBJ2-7	CASSLGQAKEQYF	TGCGCCAGCAGCTTGGGGCAGGCAAAGGAGCAGTACTTC
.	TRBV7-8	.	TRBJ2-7	CASSLPMGGGSYEQYF	TGTGCCAGCAGCTTACCAATGGGGGGCGGCTCCTACGAGCAGTACTTC
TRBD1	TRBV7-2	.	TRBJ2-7	CASSQDRAGYEQCF	TGTGCCAGCAGCCAGGACAGGGCAGGCTACGAGCAGTGCTTC
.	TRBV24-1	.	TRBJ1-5	CASNGGQDYQPQHF	TGTGCCAGCAACGGAGGGCAGGATTATCAGCCCCAGCATTTT
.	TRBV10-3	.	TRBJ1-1	CASRPNWGGASRNTEAFF	TGTGCCAGCAGACCCAATTGGGGGGGCGCTTCTCGCAACACTGAAGCTTTCTTT
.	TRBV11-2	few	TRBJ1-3	CASSLEFRGGNTIYF	TGTGCCAGCAGCTTAGAATTCCGGGGTGGAAACACCATATATTTT
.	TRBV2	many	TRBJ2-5	CASRRQQETQYF	TGTGCCAGCAGAAGACAGCAAGAGACCCAGTACTTC
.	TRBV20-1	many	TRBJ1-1	CSARDQGSEAFF	TGCAGTGCTAGAGACCAAGGGTCGGAAGCTTTCTTT
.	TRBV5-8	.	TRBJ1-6	CASSLWVLGNSPLHF	TGTGCCAGCAGCTTGTGGGTCTTAGGTAATTCACCCCTCCACTTT
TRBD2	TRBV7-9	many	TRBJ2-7	CASSLSGATYEQYF	TGTGCCAGCAGCCTCAGCGGGGCAACCTACGAGCAGTACTTC
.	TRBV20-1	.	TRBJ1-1	CSARDSGSDTEAFF	TGCAGTGCTAGAGATTCAGGGTCGGACACTGAAGCTTTCTTT
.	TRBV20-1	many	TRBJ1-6	CSARPDRNSPLHF	TGCAGTGCTAGACCGGACAGAAATTCACCCCTCCACTTT
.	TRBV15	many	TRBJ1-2	CATSKRGAGYGYTF	TGTGCCACCAGCAAAAGGGGAGCGGGTTATGGCTACACCTTC